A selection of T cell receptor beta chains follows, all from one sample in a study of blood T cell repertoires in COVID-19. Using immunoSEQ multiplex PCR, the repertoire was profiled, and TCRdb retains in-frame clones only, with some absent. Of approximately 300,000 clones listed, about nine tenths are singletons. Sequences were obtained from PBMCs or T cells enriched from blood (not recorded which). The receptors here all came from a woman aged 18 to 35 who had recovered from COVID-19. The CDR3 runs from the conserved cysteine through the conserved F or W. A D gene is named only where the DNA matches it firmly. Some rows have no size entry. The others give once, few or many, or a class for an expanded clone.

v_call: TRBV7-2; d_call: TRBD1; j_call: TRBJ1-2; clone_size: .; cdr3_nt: TGTGCCAGCAGCCCGACAGGGAAAATCCATGGCTACACCTTC; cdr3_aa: CASSPTGKIHGYTF
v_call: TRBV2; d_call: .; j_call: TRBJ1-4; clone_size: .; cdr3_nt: TGTGCCAGCAGTCCACAGGGCCCAAATGAAAAACTGTTTTTT; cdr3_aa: CASSPQGPNEKLFF
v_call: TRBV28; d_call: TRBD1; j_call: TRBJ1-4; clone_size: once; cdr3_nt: TGTGCCAGCAGTTTTTCGGGACAGGGAAAGGAAAAACTGTTTTTT; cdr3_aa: CASSFSGQGKEKLFF
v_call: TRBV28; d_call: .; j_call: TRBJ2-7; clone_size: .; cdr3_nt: TGTGCCAGCAGTTTCGGCTCGGGGGAGCAGTACTTC; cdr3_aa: CASSFGSGEQYF
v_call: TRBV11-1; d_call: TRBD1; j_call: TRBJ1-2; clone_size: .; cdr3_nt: TGTGCCAGCAGCTCGGGACAGGGAGACTATGGCTACACCTTC; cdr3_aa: CASSSGQGDYGYTF
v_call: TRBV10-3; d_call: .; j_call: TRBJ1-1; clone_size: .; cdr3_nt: TGTGCCATAAAGGACCCGGTCGGAGGCCAGGACACTGAAGCTTTCTTT; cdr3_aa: CAIKDPVGGQDTEAFF
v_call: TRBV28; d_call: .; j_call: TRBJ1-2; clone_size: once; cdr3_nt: TGTGCCAGCAGACAACAGGGTACGGATGGCTACACCTTC; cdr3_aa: CASRQQGTDGYTF
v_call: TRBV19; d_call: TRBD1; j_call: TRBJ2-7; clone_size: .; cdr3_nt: TGTGCCAGTAGTATTTGGACAGGGAGCGAGCAGTACTTC; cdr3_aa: CASSIWTGSEQYF
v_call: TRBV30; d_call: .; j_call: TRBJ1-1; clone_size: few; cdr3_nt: TGTGCCTGGGCTACCGTTTCTGAAGCTTTCTTT; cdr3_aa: CAWATVSEAFF
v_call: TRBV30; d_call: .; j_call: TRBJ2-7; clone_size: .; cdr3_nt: TGTGCCTGGGTGTCTCGGACAGATGGCGACGAGCAGTACTTC; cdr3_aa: CAWVSRTDGDEQYF
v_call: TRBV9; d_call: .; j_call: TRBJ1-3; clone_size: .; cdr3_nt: TGTGCCAGCAGCCTCCGGGCTGGAAACACCATATATTTT; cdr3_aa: CASSLRAGNTIYF
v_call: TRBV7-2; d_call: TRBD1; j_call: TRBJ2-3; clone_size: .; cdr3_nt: TGTGCCAGCAGCTCCTGGACAGGGAGCACAGATACGCAGTATTTT; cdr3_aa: CASSSWTGSTDTQYF
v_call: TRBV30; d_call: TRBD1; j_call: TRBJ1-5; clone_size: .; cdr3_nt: TGTGCCTGGAGCCCGACAGGGGATCAGCCCCAGCATTTT; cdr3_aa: CAWSPTGDQPQHF
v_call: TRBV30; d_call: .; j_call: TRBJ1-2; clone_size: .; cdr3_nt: TGTGCCTGGAGTCCAACGGGAGGATTCCTCCGCTTC; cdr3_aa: CAWSPTGGFLRF
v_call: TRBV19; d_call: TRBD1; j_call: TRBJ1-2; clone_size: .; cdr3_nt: TGTGCCAGTAGTACCCCGGACAGGGTTACACATGGCTACACCTTC; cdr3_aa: CASSTPDRVTHGYTF
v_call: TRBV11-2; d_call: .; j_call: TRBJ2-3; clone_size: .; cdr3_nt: TGTGCCAGCACTAAAACCGAGAGGGGCACAGATACGCAGTATTTT; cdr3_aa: CASTKTERGTDTQYF
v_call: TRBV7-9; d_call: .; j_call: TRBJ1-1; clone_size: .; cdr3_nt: TGTGCCAGCAGCTTAATGCAGGGAAACACTGAAGCTTTCTTT; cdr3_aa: CASSLMQGNTEAFF
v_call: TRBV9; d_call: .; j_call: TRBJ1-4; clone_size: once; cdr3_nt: TGTGCCAGCAGCGTAGGACAATATACTGAAAAACTGTTTTTT; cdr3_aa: CASSVGQYTEKLFF
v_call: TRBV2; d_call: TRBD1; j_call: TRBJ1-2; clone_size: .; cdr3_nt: TGTGCCAGCAGTGTCAGGGACAGCGCATATGGCTACACCTTC; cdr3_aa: CASSVRDSAYGYTF
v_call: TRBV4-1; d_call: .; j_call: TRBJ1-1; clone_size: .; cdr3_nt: TGCGCCAGCAGCGATATTAGCCAGGGGAACACTGAAGCTTTCTTT; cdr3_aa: CASSDISQGNTEAFF
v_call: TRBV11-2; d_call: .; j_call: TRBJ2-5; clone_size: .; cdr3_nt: TGTGCCAGCAGCTTAGCGCGGAGTCGGCAAGAGACCCAGTACTTC; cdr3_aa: CASSLARSRQETQYF
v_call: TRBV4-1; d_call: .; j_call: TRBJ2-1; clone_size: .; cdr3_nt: TGCGCCAGCAGCCCCTACCAGGTCAATGAGCAGTTCTTC; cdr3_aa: CASSPYQVNEQFF
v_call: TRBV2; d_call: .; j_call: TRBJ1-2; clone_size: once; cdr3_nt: TGTGCCAGCAGTGAACGGGGTCCCAACTATGGCTACACCTTC; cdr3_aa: CASSERGPNYGYTF
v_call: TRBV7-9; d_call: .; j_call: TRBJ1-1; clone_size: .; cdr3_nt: TGTGCCAGCAGCTTAATATCAGGTGAGAACACTGAAGCTTTCTTT; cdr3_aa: CASSLISGENTEAFF
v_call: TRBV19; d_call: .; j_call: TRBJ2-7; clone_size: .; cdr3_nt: TGTGCCAGTAGTATGACAAGGGGCTGGGGCGAGCAGTACTTC; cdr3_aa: CASSMTRGWGEQYF
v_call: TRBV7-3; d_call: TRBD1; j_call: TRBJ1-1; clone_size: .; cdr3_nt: TGTGCCAGCAGCTATGGGACAGAGAACACTGAAGCTTTCTTT; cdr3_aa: CASSYGTENTEAFF
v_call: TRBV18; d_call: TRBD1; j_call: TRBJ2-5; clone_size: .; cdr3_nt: TGTGCCAGCTCACCAGGACAGGGCGGAGAGACCCAGTACTTC; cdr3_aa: CASSPGQGGETQYF
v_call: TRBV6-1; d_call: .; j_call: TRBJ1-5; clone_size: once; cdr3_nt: TGTGCCAGCAGTGAAAATGGGCTTCAGCCCCAGCATTTT; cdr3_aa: CASSENGLQPQHF
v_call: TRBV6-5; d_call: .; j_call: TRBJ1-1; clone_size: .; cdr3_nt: TGTGCCAGCAGTTCGCGGGGAATCACTGAAGCTTTCTTT; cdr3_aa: CASSSRGITEAFF
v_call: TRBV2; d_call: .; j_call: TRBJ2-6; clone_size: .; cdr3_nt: TGTGCCAGCAGTGCATCGAGGAGCTCTGGGGCCAACGTCCTGACTTTC; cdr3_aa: CASSASRSSGANVLTF
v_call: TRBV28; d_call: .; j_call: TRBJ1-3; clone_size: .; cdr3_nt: TGTGCCAGCAGGACCGGACAGCGTGGAAACACCATATATTTT; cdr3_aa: CASRTGQRGNTIYF
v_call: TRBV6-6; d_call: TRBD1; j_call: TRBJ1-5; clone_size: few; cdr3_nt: TGTGCCAGCAGTGCACCGGGACAGGGTCAATCTCAGCCCCAGCATTTT; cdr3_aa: CASSAPGQGQSQPQHF
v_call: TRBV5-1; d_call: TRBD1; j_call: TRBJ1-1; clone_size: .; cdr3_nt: TGCGCCAGCAGCTTCCTAAGGACAGGGGAAGCTTTCTTT; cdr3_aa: CASSFLRTGEAFF
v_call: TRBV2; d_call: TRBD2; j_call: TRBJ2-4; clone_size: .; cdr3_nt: TGTGCCAGCAGGGGCGGGAGGGCCAATAAATTTGGGAACATTCAGTACTTC; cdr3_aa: CASRGGRANKFGNIQYF
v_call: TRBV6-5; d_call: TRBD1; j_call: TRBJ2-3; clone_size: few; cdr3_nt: TGTGCCAGCAGTTATGGTTACGGTCAGGGGGCAGATACGCAGTATTTT; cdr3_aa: CASSYGYGQGADTQYF
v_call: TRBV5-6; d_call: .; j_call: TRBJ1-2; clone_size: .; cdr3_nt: TGTGCCAGCTCTACAGGGATCTATGGCTACACCTTC; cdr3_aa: CASSTGIYGYTF
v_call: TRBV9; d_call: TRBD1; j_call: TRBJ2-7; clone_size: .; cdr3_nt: TGTGCCAGCAGCGTGGGGGACAGGGGGGTCTACGAGCAGTACTTC; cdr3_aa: CASSVGDRGVYEQYF
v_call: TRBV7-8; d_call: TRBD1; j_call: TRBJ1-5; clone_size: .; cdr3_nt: TGTGCCAGCAGCATAGACGGGACAGGCAATCAGCCCCAGCATTTT; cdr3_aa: CASSIDGTGNQPQHF
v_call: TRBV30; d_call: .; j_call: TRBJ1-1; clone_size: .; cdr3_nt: TGTGCCTGGAGTACACAGGGTATGGAAGCTTTCTTT; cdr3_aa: CAWSTQGMEAFF
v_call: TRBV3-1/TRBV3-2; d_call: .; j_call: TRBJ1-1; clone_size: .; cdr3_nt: TGTGCCAGCAGGGACAGTGAGTTCTCTGAAGCTTTCTTT; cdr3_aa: CASRDSEFSEAFF
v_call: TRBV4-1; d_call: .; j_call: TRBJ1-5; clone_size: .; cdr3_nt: TGCGCCAGCAGCCCCAGACAGGTTACTTCCAATCAGCCCCAGCATTTT; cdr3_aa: CASSPRQVTSNQPQHF
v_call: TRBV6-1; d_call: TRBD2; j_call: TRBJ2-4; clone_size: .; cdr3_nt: TGTGCCAGCAGTGTATTTAGCGGGGGGGCCAAAAACATTCAGTACTTC; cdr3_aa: CASSVFSGGAKNIQYF
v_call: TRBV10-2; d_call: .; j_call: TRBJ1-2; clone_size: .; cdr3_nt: TGCGCCAGCAAGCTTGACAGTGGCTACACCTTC; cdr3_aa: CASKLDSGYTF
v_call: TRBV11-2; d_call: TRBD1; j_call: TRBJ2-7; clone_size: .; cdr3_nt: TGTGCCAGCAGCCCTGGGACAGGGACGTACTTC; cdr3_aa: CASSPGTGTYF
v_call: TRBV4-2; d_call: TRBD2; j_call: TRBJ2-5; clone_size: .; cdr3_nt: TGTGCCAGCAGCCAAGATACGTTTCCTAGCGGGGGGCCGGGGGGGGCCCAGTACTTC; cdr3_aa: CASSQDTFPSGGPGGAQYF
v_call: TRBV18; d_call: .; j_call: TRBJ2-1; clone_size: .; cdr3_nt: TGTGCCAGCTCACCAGTGTTAGCGGATGAGCAGTTCTTC; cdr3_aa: CASSPVLADEQFF
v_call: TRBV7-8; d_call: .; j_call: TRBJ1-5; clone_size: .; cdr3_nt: TGTGCCAGCAGCTTAGGGGTGTCCAGGGCCGGTCAGCCCCAGCATTTT; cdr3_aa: CASSLGVSRAGQPQHF
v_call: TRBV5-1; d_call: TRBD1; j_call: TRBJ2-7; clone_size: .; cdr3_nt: TGCGCCAGCAGCTTAGGACAGGAACTCTACGAGCAGTACTTC; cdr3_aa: CASSLGQELYEQYF
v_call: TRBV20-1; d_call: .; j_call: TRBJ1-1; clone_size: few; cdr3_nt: TGCAGTGCTAGCTTGGGGGGGTTAGCTTTCTTT; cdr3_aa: CSASLGGLAFF
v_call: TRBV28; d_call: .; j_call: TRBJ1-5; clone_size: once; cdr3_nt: TGTGCCAGCAGGACGGGACTGTATAGCAATCAGCCCCAGCATTTT; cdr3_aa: CASRTGLYSNQPQHF
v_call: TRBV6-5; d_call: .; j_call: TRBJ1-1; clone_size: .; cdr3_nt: TGTGCCAGCAGTTACTCATTCGACAGGCTCTCTGAAGCTTTCTTT; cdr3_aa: CASSYSFDRLSEAFF
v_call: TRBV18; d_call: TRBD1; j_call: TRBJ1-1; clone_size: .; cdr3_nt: TGTGCCAGCTCGACAGGGGGCACTGAAGCTTTCTTT; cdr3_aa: CASSTGGTEAFF
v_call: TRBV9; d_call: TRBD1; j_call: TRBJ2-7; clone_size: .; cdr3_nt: TGTGCCAGCAGCTCGGAGGACAGGGGTTCCTACGAGCAGTACTTC; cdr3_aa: CASSSEDRGSYEQYF
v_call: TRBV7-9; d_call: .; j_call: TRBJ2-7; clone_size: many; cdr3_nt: TGTGCCAGCAGCTTAGGTCTGCAGAACTCCTACGAGCAGTACTTC; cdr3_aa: CASSLGLQNSYEQYF